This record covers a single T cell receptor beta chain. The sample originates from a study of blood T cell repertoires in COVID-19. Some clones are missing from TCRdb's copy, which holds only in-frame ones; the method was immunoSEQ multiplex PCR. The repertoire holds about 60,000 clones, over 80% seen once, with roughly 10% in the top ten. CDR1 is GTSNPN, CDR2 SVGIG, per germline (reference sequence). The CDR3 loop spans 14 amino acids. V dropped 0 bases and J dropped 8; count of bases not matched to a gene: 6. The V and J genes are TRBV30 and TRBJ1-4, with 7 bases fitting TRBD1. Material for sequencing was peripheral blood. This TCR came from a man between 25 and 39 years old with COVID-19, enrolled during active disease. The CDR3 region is CAWSVGQSREKLFF. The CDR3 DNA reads TGTGCCTGGAGTGTGGGACAGTCGCGGGAAAAACTGTTTTTT.